This TCR beta chain is from a study of blood T cell repertoires in COVID-19. Turning to the study itself: Samples taken during acute and convalescent COVID-19 were collected in the United States, Italy and Spain. Sample material is recorded as cDNA or gDNA derived from T cells, B-cell-depleted T cells, or PBMCs.

Trimming cost V 0 bases and J 8 bases, with 17 bases left between them. Germline CDR1 is MNHEY and CDR2 is SVGAGI. The CDR3 consists of 16 residues. Original processing notes: For nucleated cells, counts were estimated from reference gene primer amplification. Profiled with immunoSEQ multiplex PCR; TCRdb holds only in-frame clones, not every one. Clonal size and the V and J genes are those of that table, whereas D and trimming came from the DNA. Of a few hundred thousand clones detected, 70% to 90% appear once; the ten largest clones hold 1.5% to 2%. The chain carries TRBV6-5 and TRBJ2-1, with a possible D match to TRBD1 (5 bases). This TCR was sampled from a man between 25 and 39 years old with active or convalescent COVID-19. The specimen was peripheral blood. CDR3 loop: CASSYSSAGFDHEQFF. CDR3 coding DNA: TGTGCCAGCAGTTACTCGTCGGCAGGGTTTGACCATGAGCAGTTCTTC.